This T cell receptor beta chain comes out of a study of T-cell reconstitution after alpha-beta-depleted transplantation in children. Findings and limits, study-wide: By one year post-transplant, T-cell counts and diversity largely arose from T cells that were newly produced. Alpha-beta T cells present about two months after transplant were reported to originate from several hundred expanded graft clones. Some patients owed their high day-60 TCRbeta diversity to surviving recipient T cells and thymic progenitors.

Germline lookup yields CDR1 SGHRS and CDR2 YFSETQ. V gave up 3 bases and J gave up 4 bases, with 10 bases separating them. The length of the CDR3 is 14 residues. Comment on this clonotype: The antigen is unknown. A much larger clone lies a single base off, so this may be a read error.

Unique molecular identifiers featured in how the TCRbeta library was prepared. TCRdb reprocessed the PCR reads via MiXCR and lists one record per CDR3 protein. Among approximately 630,000 distinct CDR3 sequences listed, 13% were seen once. The rearrangement links TRBV5-1 to TRBJ1-4, with D perhaps TRBD1 (5 bases). This specimen was PBMCs, taken before TCRalphabeta/CD19-depleted stem cell transplant. This receptor was obtained from a girl aged 2 to 10 with congenital amegakaryocytic thrombocytopenia, due to receive a stem cell transplant. CDR3 bases: TGCGCCAGCAGCTGGAGGGACGATAATGAAAAACTGTTTTTT. This encodes CASSWRDDNEKLFF. Full variable domain (rest looked up from reference TRBV5-1 and TRBJ1-4): KAGVTQTPRYLIKTRGQQVTLSCSPISGHRSVSWYQQTPGQGLQFLFEYFSETQRNKGNFPGRFSGRQFSNSRSEMNVSTLELGDSALYLCASSWRDDNEKLFFGSGTQLSVL.